This T cell receptor beta chain was captured in a study of blood T cell repertoires in COVID-19. Trimming at V came to 4 bases and at J to 6 bases, leaving 11 bases not matched to a gene. CDR3 length: 17 residues. The V gene's germline CDR1 is MNHEY and CDR2 SMNVEV (reference sequence). The repertoire was sequenced with immunoSEQ multiplex PCR; TCRdb's copy has only in-frame clones and lacks some. This sample has tens of thousands of clones, with about 87% found just once. Sequencing was done on a sample of peripheral blood. This TCR was recovered from a human donor in a cohort sampled during active COVID-19. The rearrangement joins TRBV27 to TRBJ2-1; 11 positions agree with TRBD2. The CDR3 sequence: CASSSDSLAGVANEQFF. The CDR3 DNA is TGTGCCAGCAGTTCCGACTCACTAGCGGGAGTCGCCAATGAGCAGTTCTTC.